The subject of this entry is one T cell receptor (beta chain). The antigen remains undetermined. Prepared libraries of TCR beta cDNA carried unique molecular identifiers. T cells numbering roughly 0.9 to 10 million yielded cDNA molecules that totaled roughly 500,000. TCRdb itself ran the PCR reads through MiXCR, one entry per CDR3 protein. The sample yields 550,000 to 700,000 distinct CDR3 sequences, 44% seen once. The germline V and J ends were trimmed by 0 bases and 2 bases, with 6 bases remaining between them. The CDR3 loop spans 13 amino acids. The germline CDR1 and CDR2 sequences are SGHRS and YFSETQ. This sample is part of a study of post-analysis software for immune sequencing data. Broader study findings: Patients had higher frequencies than controls of roughly 5 TRBV segments, including TRBV5-6, TRBV5-1 and TRBV20-1. Those samples that were prepared in the same batch co-clustered strongly by F measure.

The receptor comes from a girl between 10 and 17 years old with multiple sclerosis. The chain recombines TRBV5-1 with TRBJ2-7; D gene ambiguous. The sample comprised blood. For the CDR3, the DNA is TGCGCCAGCAGCTTGGTTACAGCCTACGAGCAGTACTTC. Encoded protein: CASSLVTAYEQYF.